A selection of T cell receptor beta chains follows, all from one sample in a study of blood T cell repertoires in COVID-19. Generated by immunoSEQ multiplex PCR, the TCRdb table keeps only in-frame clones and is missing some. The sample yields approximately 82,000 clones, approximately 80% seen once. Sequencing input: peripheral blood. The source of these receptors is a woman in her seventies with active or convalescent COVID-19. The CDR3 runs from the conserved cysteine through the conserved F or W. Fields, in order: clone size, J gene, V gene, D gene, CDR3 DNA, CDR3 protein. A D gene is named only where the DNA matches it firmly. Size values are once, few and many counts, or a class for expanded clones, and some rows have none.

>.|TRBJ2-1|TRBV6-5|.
TGTGCCAGCAGTCGGAATGAGCAGTTCTTC
CASSRNEQFF
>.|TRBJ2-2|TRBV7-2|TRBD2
TGTGCCAGCAGCTTAATTAGCGGGGTAAACACCGGGGAGCTGTTTTTT
CASSLISGVNTGELFF
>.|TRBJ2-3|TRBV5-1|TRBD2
TGCGCCAGCAGCTTGGGGCTAGCGGGAGATACGCAGTATTTT
CASSLGLAGDTQYF
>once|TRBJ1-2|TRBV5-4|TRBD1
TGTGCCAGCAGCAGATCAGGGGGAGTTGGGGATGGCTACACCTTC
CASSRSGGVGDGYTF
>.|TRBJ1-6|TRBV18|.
TGTGCCAGCTCACCTTGGACAGATCATAATTCACCCCTCCACTTT
CASSPWTDHNSPLHF
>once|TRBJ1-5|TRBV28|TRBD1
TGTGCCAGCAGTTTGCTGACAGGGGGGAATCAGCCCCAGCATTTT
CASSLLTGGNQPQHF
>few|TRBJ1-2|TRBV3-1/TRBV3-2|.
TGTGCCAGCAGCCAACGGGGTTATGGCTACACCTTC
CASSQRGYGYTF
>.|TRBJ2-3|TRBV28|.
TGTGCCAGCAGTTTACTCGGGGACTCCGAGGCGCAGTATTTT
CASSLLGDSEAQYF
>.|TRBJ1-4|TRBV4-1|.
TGCGCCAGCAGCGCGCTCGGACAGACGAATGAAAAACTGTTTTTT
CASSALGQTNEKLFF
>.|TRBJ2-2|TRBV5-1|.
TGCGCCAGCAGCTTGCGTTCCGGGCAGGGCGTGGGCACCGGGGAGCTGTTTTTT
CASSLRSGQGVGTGELFF
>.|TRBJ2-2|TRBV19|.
TGTGCCAGTTCCGTGGACACTTCAAGAAGGTACGGGGAGCTGTTTTTT
CASSVDTSRRYGELFF
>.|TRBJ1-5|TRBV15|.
TGTGCCACCAGCAGAGCGGGGGGGGCCAATCAGCCCCAGCATTTT
CATSRAGGANQPQHF
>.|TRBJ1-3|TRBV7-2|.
TGTGCCAGCAGCTTAGACAGGGTGACCGGAAACACCATATATTTT
CASSLDRVTGNTIYF
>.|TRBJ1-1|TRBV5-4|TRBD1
TGTGCCAGCAGCCCCGGACAGGCGAACACTGAAGCTTTCTTT
CASSPGQANTEAFF
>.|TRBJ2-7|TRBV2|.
TGTGCCAGCAGTGAAGCGCGGTCGGTGGCGCAGTACTTC
CASSEARSVAQYF
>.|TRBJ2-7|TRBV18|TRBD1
TGTGCCAGCTCACCAAATGACAGGGTCGGGCAGTACTTC
CASSPNDRVGQYF
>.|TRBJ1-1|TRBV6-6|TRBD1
TGTGCCAGCCTAGACAGGGCGGCGACGAGGAACGCTTTCTTT
CASLDRAATRNAFF
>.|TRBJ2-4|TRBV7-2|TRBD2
TGTGCCAGCAGCGGGACGGGGGGGGCCGCCAAAAACATTCAGTACTTC
CASSGTGGAAKNIQYF
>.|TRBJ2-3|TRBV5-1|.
TGCGCCAGCAATTGGGGGGGCCAAGATACGCAGTATTTT
CASNWGGQDTQYF
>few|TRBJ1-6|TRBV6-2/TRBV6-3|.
TGTGCCAGCAGTGACAGGCTAGAGTCACCCCTCCACTTT
CASSDRLESPLHF
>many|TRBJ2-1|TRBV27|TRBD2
TGTGCCAGCAGTCCAACGGGACTAGCAGGCAATGAGCAGTTCTTC
CASSPTGLAGNEQFF
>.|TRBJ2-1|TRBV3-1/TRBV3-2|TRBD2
TGTGCCAGCGGACTAGCGGGGGGGTATAGTCCTAAGAATGAGCAGTTCTTC
CASGLAGGYSPKNEQFF
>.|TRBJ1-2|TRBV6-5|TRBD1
TGTGCCAGCAGTTACGGACAGGCTTTGGGCTATGGCTACACCTTC
CASSYGQALGYGYTF
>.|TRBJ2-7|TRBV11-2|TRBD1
TGTGCCAGCAGCCCGACATACAGGGGGTCCTACGAGCAGTACTTC
CASSPTYRGSYEQYF
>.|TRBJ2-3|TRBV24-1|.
TGTGCCACCAGTGATTTGAGTCCGGGGAGCACGACGCAGTATTTT
CATSDLSPGSTTQYF
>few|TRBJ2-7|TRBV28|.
TGTGCCAGCAGTTCATCGCGGGACTCCTACGAGCAGTACTTC
CASSSSRDSYEQYF
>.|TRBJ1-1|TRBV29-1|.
TGCAGCGTTATGCAGGGGTTGGGCACTGAAGCTTTCTTT
CSVMQGLGTEAFF
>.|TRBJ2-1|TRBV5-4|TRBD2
TGTGCCAGCAGCTTGGAGCGGGGGAGCTCCTACAATGAGCAGTTCTTC
CASSLERGSSYNEQFF
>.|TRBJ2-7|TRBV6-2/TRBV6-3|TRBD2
TGTGCCAGCAGTTCCCCCGGGACTAGAGCCTACGAGCAGTACTTC
CASSSPGTRAYEQYF
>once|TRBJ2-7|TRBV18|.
TGTGCCAGCTCCCCTACTTCGGGACACATTTACGAGCAGTACTTC
CASSPTSGHIYEQYF
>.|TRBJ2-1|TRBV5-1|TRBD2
TGCGCCAGCAGTTCCGCCGGGACTAGCGACTCCTACAATGAGCAGTTCTTC
CASSSAGTSDSYNEQFF
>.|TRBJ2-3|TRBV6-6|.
TGTGCCAGCACGAACAGGTGGGGTGGAGATACGCAGTATTTT
CASTNRWGGDTQYF
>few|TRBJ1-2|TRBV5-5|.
TGTGCCAGCAGCTTGCTGGCGACAGGCGGACGTCTCTATGGCTACACCTTC
CASSLLATGGRLYGYTF
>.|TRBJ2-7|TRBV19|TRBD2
TGTGCCAGTCGGGAGGGAGGTTCCACCTACGAGCAGTACTTC
CASREGGSTYEQYF
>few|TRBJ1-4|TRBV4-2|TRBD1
TGTGCCAGCAGCCAAGGGGACAGTGTAGAAAAACTGTTTTTT
CASSQGDSVEKLFF
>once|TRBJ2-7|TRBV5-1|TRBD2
TGCGCCAGCAGCATCACTAGCGGGGGGGACGAGCAGTACTTC
CASSITSGGDEQYF
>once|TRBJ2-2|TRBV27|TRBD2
TGTGCCAGCAGTCTAGCGGACCTGAACACCGGGGAGCTGTTTTTT
CASSLADLNTGELFF
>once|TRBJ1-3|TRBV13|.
TGTGCCAGCAGCTTATTCAGGTTTGGAAACACCATATATTTT
CASSLFRFGNTIYF
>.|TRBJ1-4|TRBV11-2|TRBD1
TGTGCCAGCAGCTTAGGGGGGACAGGGAGAAATGAAAAACTGTTTTTT
CASSLGGTGRNEKLFF
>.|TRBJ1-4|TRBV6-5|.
TGTGCCAGCAGTCGCGGGGATGAAAAACTGTTTTTT
CASSRGDEKLFF
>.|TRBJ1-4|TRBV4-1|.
TGCGCCAGCAGCCCTTTTCGGGGGAAGCATGAAAAACTGTTTTTT
CASSPFRGKHEKLFF
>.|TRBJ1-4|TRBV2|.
TGTGCCAGCAGTTGGGGGGGGAGTGAAAAACTGTTTTTT
CASSWGGSEKLFF
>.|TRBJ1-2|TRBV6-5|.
TGTGCCAGCAGTTATTACCTGACAGGCACTAACTATGGCTACACCTTC
CASSYYLTGTNYGYTF
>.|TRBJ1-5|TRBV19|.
TGTGCCAGTAGGAGAGATATCGGGACACGTAATCAGCCCCAGCATTTT
CASRRDIGTRNQPQHF
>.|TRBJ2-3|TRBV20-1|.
TGCAGTGCTCAACTAGATGATACGCAGTATTTT
CSAQLDDTQYF
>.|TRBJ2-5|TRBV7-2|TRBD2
TGTGCCAGCAGCCACAAATTTCCACTAGCGGGGGGGTTGGGGACCCAGTACTTC
CASSHKFPLAGGLGTQYF
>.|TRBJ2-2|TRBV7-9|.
TGTGCCAGCAGCGGCAGGGCGAACACCGGGGAGCTGTTTTTT
CASSGRANTGELFF
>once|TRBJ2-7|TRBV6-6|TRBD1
TGTGCCAGCAGGGCCACAGGGGGCGAGCAGTACTTC
CASRATGGEQYF
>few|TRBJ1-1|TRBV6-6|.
TGTGCCAGCAGGAGAGGAGAGAACACTGAAGCTTTCTTT
CASRRGENTEAFF
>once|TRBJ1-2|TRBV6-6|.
TGTGCCAGCAGTTACAGCAGGGAAGACTATGGCTACACCTTC
CASSYSREDYGYTF
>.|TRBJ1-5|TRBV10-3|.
TGTGCCATCAGTGGTACAGGGACAAATCAGCCCCAGCATTTT
CAISGTGTNQPQHF
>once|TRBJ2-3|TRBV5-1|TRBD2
TGCGCCAGCAGCTTTACCGGGACTAGAGGGGGGGATACGCAGTATTTT
CASSFTGTRGGDTQYF
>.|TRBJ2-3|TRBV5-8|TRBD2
TGTGCCAGCAGCTTGGTCGGCGGGGGAAAGGATACGCAGTATTTT
CASSLVGGGKDTQYF
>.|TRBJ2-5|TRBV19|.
TGTGCCAGTAGTATTCTAGGAGGAGAGACCCAGTACTTC
CASSILGGETQYF
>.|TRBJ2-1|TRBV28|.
TGTGCCAGCAGTCGGGGAGTGAGCTCCTACAATGAGCAGTTCTTC
CASSRGVSSYNEQFF